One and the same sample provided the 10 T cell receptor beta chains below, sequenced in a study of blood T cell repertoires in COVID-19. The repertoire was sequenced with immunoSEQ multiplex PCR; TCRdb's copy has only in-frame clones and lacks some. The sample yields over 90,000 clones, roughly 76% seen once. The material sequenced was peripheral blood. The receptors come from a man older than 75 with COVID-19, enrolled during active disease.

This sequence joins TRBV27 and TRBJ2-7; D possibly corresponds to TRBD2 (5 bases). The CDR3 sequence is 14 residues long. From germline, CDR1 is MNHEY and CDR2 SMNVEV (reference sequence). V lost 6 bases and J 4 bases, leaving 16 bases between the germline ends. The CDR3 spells CASSRTPPGYEQYF. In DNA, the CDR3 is TGTGCCAGCAGCCGGACCCCGCCGGGGTACGAGCAGTACTTC.

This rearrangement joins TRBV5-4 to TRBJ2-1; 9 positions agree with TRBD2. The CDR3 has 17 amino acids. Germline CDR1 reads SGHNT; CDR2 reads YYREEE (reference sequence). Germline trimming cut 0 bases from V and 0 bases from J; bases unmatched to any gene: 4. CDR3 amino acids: CASSLDGGRVSYNEQFF. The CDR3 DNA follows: TGTGCCAGCAGCTTGGACGGCGGGAGGGTCTCCTACAATGAGCAGTTCTTC. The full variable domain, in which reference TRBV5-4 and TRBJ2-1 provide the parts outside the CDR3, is ETGVTQSPTHLIKTRGQQVTLRCSSQSGHNTVSWYQQALGQGPQFIFQYYREEENGRGNFPPRFSGLQFPNYSSELNVNALELDDSALYLCASSLDGGRVSYNEQFFGPGTRLTVL.

This CDR3 is CAWRGTAVDNYGYTF. DNA of the CDR3: TGTGCCTGGAGAGGTACGGCGGTTGACAACTATGGCTACACCTTC. The chain is built from TRBV30 and TRBJ1-2; D gene unclear. CDR1 is GTSNPN and CDR2 is SVGIG in the germline V gene (reference sequence). The CDR3 has 15 amino acids. The V end lost 3 bases, the J end lost 2 bases, and 16 bases lay between the germline ends.

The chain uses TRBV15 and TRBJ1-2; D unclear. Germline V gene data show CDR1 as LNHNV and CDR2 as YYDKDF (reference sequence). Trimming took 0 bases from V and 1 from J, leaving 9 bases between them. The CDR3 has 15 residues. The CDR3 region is CATSRDESFNYGYTF. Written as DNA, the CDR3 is TGTGCCACCAGCAGAGATGAAAGCTTTAACTATGGCTACACCTTC.

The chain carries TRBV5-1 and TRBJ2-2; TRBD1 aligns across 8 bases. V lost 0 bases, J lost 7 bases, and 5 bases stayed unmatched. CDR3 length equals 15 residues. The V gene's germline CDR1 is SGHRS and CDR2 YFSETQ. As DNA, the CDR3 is TGCGCCAGCAGCTTGGCCGGACAGGGAAGCGGGGAGCTGTTTTTT. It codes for CASSLAGQGSGELFF.

The CDR3 region is CASSPRQVLQETQYF. The CDR3 DNA reads TGTGCCAGCAGCCCGCGACAGGTACTCCAAGAGACCCAGTACTTC. The chain recombines TRBV7-2 with TRBJ2-5; maybe TRBD1 (6 bases). The germline V gene has CDR1 SGHTA and CDR2 FQGNSA. CDR3 length: 15 amino acids. Trimming pared 5 bases from V and 1 base from J, leaving 14 bases between.

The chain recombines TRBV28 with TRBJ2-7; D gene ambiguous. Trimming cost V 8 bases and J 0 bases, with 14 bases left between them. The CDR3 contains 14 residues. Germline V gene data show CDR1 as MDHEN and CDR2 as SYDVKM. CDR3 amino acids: CASDLRYSSYEQYF. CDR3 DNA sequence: TGTGCCAGCGATTTACGGTATAGCTCCTACGAGCAGTACTTC.

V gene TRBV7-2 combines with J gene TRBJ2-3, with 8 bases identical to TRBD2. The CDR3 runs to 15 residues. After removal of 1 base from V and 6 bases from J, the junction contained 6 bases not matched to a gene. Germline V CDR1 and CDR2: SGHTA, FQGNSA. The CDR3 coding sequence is TGTGCCAGCAGCTTAGATGGACTAGCAGGGGATACGCAGTATTTT. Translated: CASSLDGLAGDTQYF. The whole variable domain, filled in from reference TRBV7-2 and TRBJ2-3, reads GAGVSQSPSNKVTEKGKDVELRCDPISGHTALYWYRQSLGQGLEFLIYFQGNSAPDKSGLPSDRFSAERTGGSVSTLTIQRTQQEDSAVYLCASSLDGLAGDTQYFGPGTRLTVL.

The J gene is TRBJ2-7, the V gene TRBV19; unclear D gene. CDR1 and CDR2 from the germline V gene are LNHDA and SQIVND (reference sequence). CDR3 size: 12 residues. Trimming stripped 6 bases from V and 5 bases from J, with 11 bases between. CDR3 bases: TGTGCCAGTAGGTCGGAGATCCACGAGCAGTACTTC. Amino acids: CASRSEIHEQYF.

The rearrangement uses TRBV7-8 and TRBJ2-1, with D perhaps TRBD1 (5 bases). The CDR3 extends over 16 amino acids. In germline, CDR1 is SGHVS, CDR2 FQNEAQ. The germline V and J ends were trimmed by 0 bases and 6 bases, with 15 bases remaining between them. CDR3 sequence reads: CASSLAVAGIGNEQFF. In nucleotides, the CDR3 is TGTGCCAGCAGCTTAGCTGTTGCAGGGATCGGCAATGAGCAGTTCTTC.